This TCR beta chain comes out of a study of vaccination and CD4 T cells after COVID-19 (dated by TCRdb to the early 2020s). General notes on the study: Every convalescent patient had a positive nasal swab PCR test for SARS-CoV-2, with mild disease in roughly ten patients and severe disease in one. The time from the second vaccine dose to post-vaccine blood sampling had a median of roughly 79 days and ranged from about 14 to 250 days. The cultures were stimulated with overlapping spike peptide pools from SARS-CoV-2 and from the common cold coronaviruses HCoV-NL63, HCoV-OC43 and HCoV-229E. The spike-specific CD4+ TCR repertoire was compared before and after mRNA vaccination in fewer than eleven COVID-19 convalescent patients and a few infection-naive healthy vaccine recipients. Control cultures received a CEFX viral epitope pool as the positive control, an HIV-1 Nef peptide pool as the negative control, or no peptide. Participants received two doses of either the Pfizer-BioNTech BNT162b2 vaccine (n=8) or the Moderna mRNA-1273 vaccine (n=2). Post-COVID blood samples from convalescent patients were collected a median of about 110 days after diagnosis, with a range of 35 to 161 days. The convalescent cohort included six males and four females, with two Hispanic individuals, seven Caucasians, two Asians and one multiracial person.

The method was PCR. At the Johns Hopkins FTIC core, DNA from the cultured CD4+ T cells underwent TCR sequencing with the Oncomine TCR Beta short-read assay. Genomic DNA was extracted from the cultured CD4+ T cells with the QIAamp micro DNA kit. Oncomine TCR Beta libraries from cultured CD4+ T cells were pooled with unique dual indexes and sequenced on an Illumina iSeq 100. Under the source paper's analysis protocol: Non-productive sequences were removed, and CDR3s not starting with C, not ending with F or W, or shorter than 7 amino acids were discarded. The MANAFEST web application identified antigen-specific clonotypes by comparing peptide-stimulated wells against reference wells and other culture wells. Positive clones required FDR below 0.05, an odds ratio above 5, and productive frequency above 0.1% in at least two of three replicate wells. Clonotypes that were significantly expanded in both SARS-CoV-2 spike wells and at least one common cold coronavirus spike condition were defined as cross-reactive. Levenshtein distances (stringdist) and unrooted phylogenetic trees (ape) in R version 3.6.1 were used to assess CDR3 homology. TCRdb reanalyzed the raw reads on its own, using fastp at Q25 for trimming and MiXCR for clone calling, and kept in-frame beta chains. Each CDR3 protein appears once, grouped with its most common genes and DNA. TCRdb's processing, not the authors', yielded these V and J calls. The sample profile shows tens of thousands of distinct CDR3 sequences; 58% of them were found once. The biggest ten clones account for around 3% of the sample.

Study-wide conclusions, independent of this receptor: Of the vaccine-specific clones in convalescent patients, 304 of 307, or nearly all, reacted only to SARS-CoV-2 spike and did not cross-react with common cold coronaviruses. In convalescent patients, a median about 90% of post-vaccine SARS-CoV-2-reactive clones were detected only after vaccination, and vaccine-specific priming was suggested by this finding. Only a relatively small number of convalescent patients were included in the study, and early timepoints following natural infection were not analyzed. An increase in the median number of SARS-CoV-2-reactive clonotypes from 21 after infection to a few dozen after vaccination was observed, but the change was not found to be significant.

About this clonotype itself: Its antigen specificity is not known. No per-base quality is available; no much larger clone lies one base away.

This specimen's treatment or condition label, per the study, means: approximately 11-day PBMC culture with coronavirus spike peptide pools or control peptides (ViraFEST assay). The study used the ViraFEST assay, which expanded antigen-specific T cells with peptide pools and then identified expanded clonotypes by TCR sequencing. The convalescent patients' positive SARS-CoV-2 PCR tests were from March to December 2020, which was before the Alpha, Beta and Delta variants emerged in the United States. Each well held under 2.5 million PBMCs cultured in IMDM containing approximately 5.3% human AB serum and roughly 10 IU/ml IL-2, with 8 to 10 ug/ml peptide pools added. On days 3 and 7, half of the culture medium was replaced with fresh IL-2-containing medium. CD4+ T cells were isolated after 10 days of culture through negative selection using the EasySep CD4+ T cell isolation kit. PBMCs were separated from whole blood using Ficoll-Paque Plus gradient centrifugation and then either used fresh or cryopreserved at -140C. Triplicate wells were generally used for each culture condition.

CDR1 and CDR2 are read off the germline V gene as MNHNS and SASEGT. Measured from the cysteine to the phenylalanine, the CDR3 is 15 residues long. This entry keeps only the CDR3 DNA: 45 bases, framed from base 1. The junction carries 19 bases between V and J, which are trimmed by 5 bases and 6 bases respectively. The sample comprised CD4+ T cells from blood, cultured in vitro. Recombination linked TRBV6-1 to TRBJ1-1; no confident D gene assignment can be made. This sequence was found in a human donor who had recovered from COVID-19. The CDR3 protein sequence reads: CASSLRGEGIAEAFF. Here is the DNA: TGTGCCAGCAGTCTCCGCGGGGAGGGAATAGCTGAAGCTTTCTTT.